This is a list of T cell receptor beta chains from one sample in a study of human T cells and chemical hapten exposure. TCRdb itself ran the RACE reads through MiXCR, one entry per CDR3 protein. The sample contains under 85,000 distinct CDR3 sequences, over 9% of which appear only once. The material was whole blood, obtained in connection with sensitization to the hapten diphenylcyclopropenone (DPC). The receptor set was obtained from a woman in her forties or fifties with alopecia areata. Some clones in this sample may be carry-over from other donors' samples. Both conserved end residues are trimmed from each CDR3. Clone sizes are given selectively: once, few, many, or a class where the clone is expanded.

J	V	size	CDR3
TRBJ2-1	TRBV20-1	-	SAGPGSTTTYNEQF
TRBJ2-7	TRBV6-5	-	ASTLRYRGKVEQY
TRBJ2-2	TRBV19	-	ASSIRASGSANTGELF
TRBJ2-2	TRBV2	few	ASSEEGLRTGELF
TRBJ2-7	TRBV5-1	many	ASSAGTGYEQY
TRBJ2-5	TRBV2	few	ASNGGLQETQY
TRBJ2-4	TRBV6-6	once	ASRRGENIQY
TRBJ2-7	TRBV20-1	many	SARAFRTGGLEQY
TRBJ2-2	TRBV5-5	few	ASSLIRAATGELF
TRBJ2-3	TRBV19	-	ASSIIPSWTGGRTDTQY
TRBJ2-1	TRBV7-9	few	ASSPGTSGSYNEQF
TRBJ1-2	TRBV24-1	-	ATTGTDSKIDGYT
TRBJ2-7	TRBV6-2/TRBV6-3	-	ASSYSGLASYEQY
TRBJ2-7	TRBV5-5	few	ASSHGQNYEQY
TRBJ2-7	TRBV19	few	ASSTRLGPYEQY
TRBJ2-3	TRBV10-3	few	AITGGTDTQY
TRBJ1-6	TRBV7-3	many	ASSSTGQGNSPLH
TRBJ1-1	TRBV30	-	AWSDRARGNTEAF
TRBJ2-3	TRBV6-6	-	ASSFSGRGTDTQY
TRBJ1-6	TRBV27	-	ASSSPTSYNSPLH
TRBJ2-5	TRBV29-1	-	SVGRTGGKRETQY
TRBJ2-7	TRBV20-1	-	SARIASYEQY
TRBJ2-4	TRBV7-2	many	ASSLAQAVSKNIQY
TRBJ2-5	TRBV28	-	ASSRTGLTQETQY
TRBJ2-7	TRBV20-1	few	SARGVSYEQY
TRBJ2-1	TRBV20-1	few	SAYPTSGSHNEQF
TRBJ2-7	TRBV18	few	ASSPPLSGKTYEQY
TRBJ2-7	TRBV6-1	-	ASREDESSYEQY
TRBJ2-5	TRBV29-1	-	SVRGPETQY
TRBJ2-1	TRBV6-6	-	ASSSPEAGGIYEQF
TRBJ2-1	TRBV11-2	-	ASSLSTPLGDNEQF
TRBJ1-1	TRBV12-3/TRBV12-4	few	ASSLRLEGTEAF
TRBJ2-7	TRBV5-1	many	ASSLDQGAYEQY
TRBJ1-3	TRBV7-9	few	ASSAAGTSGNTIY
TRBJ2-3	TRBV20-1	-	SAWDSSSTDTQY
TRBJ1-4	TRBV18	-	ASSPSTRGDEKLF
TRBJ2-3	TRBV4-1	-	ASSQDSRAGEPVADTQY
TRBJ1-1	TRBV12-3/TRBV12-4	-	ASSFGVVNTEAF
TRBJ2-2	TRBV7-2	-	ASSLLRGTGELF
TRBJ2-7	TRBV20-1	few	SVYTSGRNDEQY
TRBJ2-3	TRBV20-1	many	SARGDAGATDTQY
TRBJ1-5	TRBV29-1	few	STGADRSQPQH